The 9 T cell receptor beta chains below come from one sample, sequenced in a study of Tregs in tolerant kidney transplant recipients. Related graft donors supplied nonmyeloablative bone marrow transplants, and mixed chimerism was transient. Assay used: immunoSEQ multiplex PCR; TCRdb lists only in-frame clones, some missing. The repertoire consists of 84,000 or so clones, with 93% occurring once and the leading ten covering around 1.6%. This specimen was CD4+ T cells from blood (PBMCs), taken 12 months after the transplant. The source is a human patient who received a combined kidney and bone marrow transplant. The graft donor may have given rise to some T cells.

The chain carries TRBV19 and TRBJ2-4, with 8 bases matching TRBD2. CDR3 size: 11 residues. Germline-derived CDR1 and CDR2 are LNHDA and SQIVND (reference sequence). V dropped 7 bases and J dropped 12; count of bases not matched to a gene: 5. CDR3 nucleotides: TGTGCCAGTAAACTAGCGGAGGCTCAGTACTTC. This sequence encodes CASKLAEAQYF. Full variable domain (rest looked up from reference TRBV19 and TRBJ2-4): DGGITQSPKYLFRKEGQNVTLSCEQNLNHDAMYWYRQDPGQGLRLIYYSQIVNDFQKGDIAEGYSVSREKKESFPLTVTSAQKNPTAFYLCASKLAEAQYFGAGTRLSVL.

The V call is TRBV7-9, the J call TRBJ2-3; maybe TRBD2 (6 bases). The ends were cut back, 6 bases at V and 6 bases at J, with 13 bases in the middle. Germline CDR1 reads SEHNR; CDR2 reads FQNEAQ (reference sequence). CDR3 length: 13 amino acids. This chain's CDR3 is CASSMRGRDTQYF. CDR3 nucleotides: TGTGCCAGCAGTATGCGAGGGAGGGATACGCAGTATTTT.

The sample holds one count of this clone. This CDR3 is CASSQARYQETQYF. The DNA for the CDR3 is TGCGCCAGCAGCCAAGCCCGGTACCAAGAGACCCAGTACTTC. The chain uses TRBV4-1 and TRBJ2-5; no clear D gene. The V end was cut by 1 base, the J end by 0 bases, with 6 bases between. The CDR3 covers 14 residues. Germline CDR1 is MGHRA and CDR2 is YSYEKL.

J is TRBJ1-4 and V is TRBV27; the D is unclear. Germline CDR1 is MNHEY and CDR2 is SMNVEV (reference sequence). The CDR3 contains 12 residues. Trimming pared 3 bases from V and 7 bases from J, leaving 6 bases between. CDR3 residues: CASSFAGEKLFF. As DNA, the CDR3 is TGTGCCAGCAGTTTCGCAGGTGAAAAACTGTTTTTT.

V usage is TRBV19 and J usage is TRBJ2-7, with 9 nucleotides matching TRBD1. V shed 6 bases and J 0 bases; nucleotides not matched to a gene: 9. CDR1 is LNHDA, CDR2 SQIVND, per germline (reference sequence). The CDR3 spans 16 residues. The CDR3 loop reads CASRETGGRGSYEQYF. The CDR3 DNA sequence: TGTGCCAGTAGGGAAACAGGGGGCAGGGGCTCCTACGAGCAGTACTTC. The variable domain in full, completed from reference TRBV19 and TRBJ2-7, reads DGGITQSPKYLFRKEGQNVTLSCEQNLNHDAMYWYRQDPGQGLRLIYYSQIVNDFQKGDIAEGYSVSREKKESFPLTVTSAQKNPTAFYLCASRETGGRGSYEQYFGPGTRLTVT.

Here the CDR3 reads CASRGDYLTGELFF. CDR3 sequence (DNA): TGTGCCAGCAGAGGGGACTACTTAACCGGGGAGCTGTTTTTT. The V gene is TRBV5-6, the J gene TRBJ2-2; 7 nucleotides line up with TRBD2. The germline V gene encodes CDR1 SGHDT and CDR2 YYEEEE. Trimming cost V 5 bases and J 5 bases; bases outside gene matches: 6. The CDR3 is 14 residues long.

This chain connects TRBV29-1 to TRBJ2-3; 9 bases align to TRBD1. CDR3 size: 14 residues. CDR1 and CDR2 from the germline V gene are SQVTM and ANQGSEA. V shed 6 bases and J 0 bases; nucleotides not matched to a gene: 4. The CDR3 region is CSVGQGLSTDTQYF. CDR3 sequence (DNA): TGCAGCGTGGGACAGGGACTAAGCACAGATACGCAGTATTTT.

As concerns this clone: Its ends do not fully match the called genes, so a read error is possible. This sample also contains other DNA sequences that code for the same CDR3. This chain uses TRBV10-3 with TRBJ1-6; tentatively, D is TRBD1 (5 bases). Looked up from germline, CDR1 is ENHRY and CDR2 is SYGVKD. The CDR3 sequence is 16 residues long. The CDR3 region has the DNA TGTGCCATCAGTGCCTGGAGCGGGGCCTTTAATTCCCCCCTCCACTTT. It encodes CAISAWSGAFNSPLHF.

This clone was counted a few times. This rearrangement joins TRBV14 to TRBJ1-2, with 8 bases that match TRBD1. Trimming cost V 4 bases and J 4 bases; bases outside gene matches: 2. The CDR3 length is 13 residues. In germline, CDR1 is SGHDN, CDR2 FVKESK. CDR3 sequence (DNA): TGTGCCAGCAGCCGACAGGGGAGCTATGGCTACACCTTC. Amino acid sequence: CASSRQGSYGYTF.